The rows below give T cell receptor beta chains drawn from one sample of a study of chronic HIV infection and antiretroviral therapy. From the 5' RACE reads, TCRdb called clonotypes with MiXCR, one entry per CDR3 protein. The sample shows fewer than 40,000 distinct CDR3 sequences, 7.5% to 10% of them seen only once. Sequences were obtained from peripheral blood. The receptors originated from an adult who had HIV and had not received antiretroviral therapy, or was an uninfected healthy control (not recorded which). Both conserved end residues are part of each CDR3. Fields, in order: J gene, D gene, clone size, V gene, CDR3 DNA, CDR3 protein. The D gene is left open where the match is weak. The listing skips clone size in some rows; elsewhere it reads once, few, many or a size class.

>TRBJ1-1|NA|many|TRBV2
TGTGCCAGCAGTGGGTATACCCTCTGGATACGAGCTTTCTTT
CASSGYTLWIRAFF
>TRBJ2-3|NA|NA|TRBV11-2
TGTGCCAGCAGCTTTGAGGATACGCAGTATTTT
CASSFEDTQYF
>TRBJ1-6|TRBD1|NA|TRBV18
TGTGCCAGCTCAACAGACAGGGCCCGCTTCTATAATTCACCCCTCCACTTT
CASSTDRARFYNSPLHF
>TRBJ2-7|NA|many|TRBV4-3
TGCGCCAGCAGCCCTAGTCCGGGCGTACTGTACGAGCAGTACTTC
CASSPSPGVLYEQYF
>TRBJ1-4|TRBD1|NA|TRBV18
TGTGCCAGCTCCCCTTTACAGGGGATGGTAGAAAAACTGTTTTTT
CASSPLQGMVEKLFF
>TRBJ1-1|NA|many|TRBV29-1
TGCAGCTTAAGCCGGGGAAACACTGAAGCTTTCTTT
CSLSRGNTEAFF
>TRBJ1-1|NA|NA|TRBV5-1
TGCGCCAGCAGCCCCCGAGGTAGCGGGAGCACTGAAGCTTTCTTT
CASSPRGSGSTEAFF
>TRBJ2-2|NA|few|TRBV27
TGTGCCAGCAGTACGGGACAAGATACCGGGGAGCTGTTTTTT
CASSTGQDTGELFF
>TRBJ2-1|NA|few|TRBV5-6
TGTGCCAGCAGCTTGGCGTCAGGAGGCGAGCAGTTCTTC
CASSLASGGEQFF
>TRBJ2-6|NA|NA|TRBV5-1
TGCGCCAGCTTCGGACAGAACAGCTCTGGGGCCAACGTCCTGACTTTC
CASFGQNSSGANVLTF
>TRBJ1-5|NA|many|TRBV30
TGTGCCTGGAGCCGGACAGACAATCAGCCCCAGCATTTT
CAWSRTDNQPQHF
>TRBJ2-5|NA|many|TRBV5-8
TGTGCCAGCAGGTATTTTGCCCAAGAGACCCAGTACTTC
CASRYFAQETQYF
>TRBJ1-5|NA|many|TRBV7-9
TGTGCCAGCAGCTTAGGAGGACAGTCATCTCAGCCCCAGCATTTT
CASSLGGQSSQPQHF
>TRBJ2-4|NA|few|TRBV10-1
TGCGCCAGCAGTATAGCCAAAAACATTCAGTACTTC
CASSIAKNIQYF
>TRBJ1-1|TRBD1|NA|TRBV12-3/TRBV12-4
TGTGCCAGCAGTTTTCCGACAGGGCGCGAAGCTTTCTTT
CASSFPTGREAFF
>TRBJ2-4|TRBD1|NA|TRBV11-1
TGTGCCAGCAGTGGTTACGGGACAGGGAAAAACATTCAGTACTTC
CASSGYGTGKNIQYF
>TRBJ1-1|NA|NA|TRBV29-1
TGCAGCGTTGACTCGACAAGGCAGGGCACTGAAGCTTTCTTT
CSVDSTRQGTEAFF